This TCR beta chain was profiled in a study of T cell clones after liver transplantation. Study as a whole: Post-transplant blood was tracked for graft-donor-reactive T cell clones identified in a pre-transplant mixed lymphocyte reaction.

A word on this clone: Its specificity is not known.

The protocol was immunoSEQ multiplex PCR, while the TCRdb copy is restricted to in-frame clones and leaves out a portion. The sample carries around 6,000 clones, roughly 78% recorded once. V was trimmed by 0 bases and J by 4 bases, leaving 9 bases between them. The CDR3 contains 15 residues. Germline lookup yields CDR1 KGHSH and CDR2 LQKENI. Broader study findings: Graft donor-reactive T cells may have migrated into the graft rather than being deleted.

The sequenced sample was CD8+ T cells from blood, obtained 24 months after liver transplant. The chain combines TRBV18 with TRBJ2-2; D gene unclear. The TCR originated in a human patient who received a liver transplant. Some T cells may be graft donor cells. The CDR3 sequence: CASSPPDDTTGELFF. In DNA form, the CDR3 reads TGTGCCAGCTCACCACCGGACGATACCACCGGGGAGCTGTTTTTT.